This entry is about one T cell receptor beta chain. Its antigen is unknown. No much larger clone exists at a distance of one base, and base qualities are not known. This entry comes from a study of cytomegalovirus exposure and HLA in healthy donors (dated by TCRdb to about 2017). Regarding the study in general: An earlier analysis of several hundred of the donors reported more than 250 Gb of sequence data and 120 million or so unique TCR beta sequences from about 200 million T cells. Several DR-DQ haplotypes were handled as single units for association and clustering, since linkage in the cohort was strong. All discovery cohort repertoires had been generated on a single sequencing platform. The study aimed to test whether cataloging public T cell receptors could reveal signatures of past pathogen exposure. The study used immunosequencing to profile the T cell repertoires of approximately 640 subjects and linked those repertoires to cytomegalovirus serostatus. Of the 350 to 450 genotyped donors, less than 90% were placed in the genetic ancestry cluster associated with self-reported Caucasian donors. To decide whether each TCR beta V gene segment behaved as functional or pseudogenic, an earlier analysis of approximately 600 of the donors relied on high-throughput TCR beta sequencing. Among a few hundred genotyped donors of the cohort, an average of around 240,000 unique TCR beta nucleotide sequences were sequenced per donor, around 20% of them non-productive. Genome-wide SNP genotypes for about three fifths of the 666 donors were used in a later genetic analysis, which treated that subset as a discovery cohort. The study combined high-throughput TCR immunosequencing, statistical association of individual TCRs with disease status, and machine learning to predict cytomegalovirus infection status. Alongside the repertoire data, information on donor age, sex, ethnicity and CMV serostatus was compiled. The number of donors typed differed by locus, with 629-630 for A, B, C, DRB1 and DQB1, around 560 for DQA1, approximately 570 for DPA1, and over 400 for DPB1. In a later analysis, previously published TCR beta repertoires from fewer than 750 donors were re-analyzed and high-resolution HLA genotyping was added so that TCR occurrence patterns could be studied. In addition to the first cohort of several hundred subjects, a separate validation cohort of about 120 different subjects was used. An early release covering around 630 HLA-typed donors comprised 300 to 350 gigabases of sequencing data and tens of millions of unique TCR sequences. Both class I and class II loci were covered by HLA typing, at four-digit resolution. Rather than drawing on any new phenotypic data, the later analysis identified candidate immune exposures from TCR beta sequences and the way those sequences occurred across donors. Findings and caveats that apply to the study as a whole: In a later analysis, most CMV-associated TCR beta chains were found to appear HLA-restricted, with HLA associations seemingly driven largely by CMV exposure. The sequencing pipeline was judged likely to have produced a cluster of highly shared sequence variants as a technical artifact. Assigning TCR associations to individual alleles was difficult when HLA alleles, especially DR and DQ, strongly co-occurred. A later analysis found that TCR association rates varied across HLA loci, with DRB1 alleles showing the most associated TCRs and HLA-C alleles the fewest. V-gene and J-gene trimming of TCR beta chains was associated with a missense DCLRE1C variant in a later genetic analysis, and the association was replicated in an independent cohort. A later analysis reported that several top co-occurrence clusters appeared linked to parvovirus B19, influenza, CMV and Epstein-Barr virus. A later genetic analysis reported fewer N-insertions in productive TCRs among donors in an Asian-associated ancestry cluster than the roughly 640-donor mean. A total of 150 to 200 TCR beta chains were listed by the study as associated with cytomegalovirus. The classifier was reported to diagnose cytomegalovirus status with high specificity and sensitivity in both the original and validation cohorts. Compared with equally common non-associated chains, HLA-associated TCR beta chains in a later analysis were more clonally expanded and had lower generation probabilities. Correlated functional status among segregating V segments might be attributable to linkage disequilibrium, but an unknown experimental factor could not be ruled out. A further reported finding was that TCR beta sequences accurately predicted the HLA-A and HLA-B alleles for most subjects in the first cohort. In vitro tests confirmed that three of the cytomegalovirus-associated TCR beta chains recognize cytomegalovirus antigens. Because counts were too low, seventeen rarely observed V segments, including chromosome 9 orphons, were excluded from the earlier analysis of fewer than 650 of the donors. Specific HLA alleles were associated with 15,000 to 20,000 TCR beta sequences at a false discovery rate of 0.05 in a later analysis. In an earlier analysis of about 600 of the donors, most TCR beta V segments appeared in productive rearrangements about 87% or about 30% of the time, broadly matching IMGT annotations. In this cohort, only TCR beta chains were sequenced, and detectable features were limited by the absence of alpha or paired-chain data. Because some donors lacked HLA typing at each locus, the association tests relied only on the typed subset. The only immune exposure information available for the cohort was CMV serostatus. According to the authors, the approach could potentially be generalized to other disease states and immunological phenotypes. Most TCR sequences were observed very rarely across donors, whereas some public TCRs were present in many individuals. Presence/absence analyses assumed roughly uniform sequencing depth across donors, an assumption that may not hold.

The cohort comprised fewer than 750 healthy bone marrow donors. Cohort members were all nominally healthy when sampled, although unrecorded immune exposures were likely present. The donor was CMV seronegative and was included in the group of around 320 seronegative cohort members. A peripheral blood sample was provided by each donor, and peripheral blood mononuclear cells were used for TCR beta sequencing. Genomic DNA was extracted from the blood cell samples with the Qiagen DNeasy Blood Extraction Kit. Library prep was done by the immunoSEQ multiplex PCR assay. For the multiplex PCR, a mixture combining 60 forward primers for TCR Vbeta segments and 13 reverse primers for TCR Jbeta segments was used. Amplification of the CDR3 region of rearranged TCR beta genes was performed with a multiplex PCR assay on genomic DNA. The amplified TCR beta libraries were sequenced on the Illumina HiSeq System as 87-base-pair reads. On the authors' methods: A later analysis counted tens of millions of unique TCR beta chains across the 670 or so repertoires, and some 11 million of these chains were shared by at least two donors. Raw reads were error-corrected and collapsed into unique sequences with a nearest-neighbor algorithm that merged closely related sequences to remove PCR and sequencing errors. To assign V, D and J gene segments, CDR3 sequences were aligned to IMGT reference sequences. For a sequence to be retained, a match of at least six nucleotides was required to both a V gene segment and a J gene segment. Rearrangements were called productive when the CDR3 lacked stop codons and stayed in frame with V and J; all others were non-productive. CDR3 was defined by IMGT convention, running from the second conserved V-encoded cysteine to the conserved J-encoded phenylalanine. In an earlier analysis of 587 of the donors, sequences lacking an unambiguous match to a single V gene segment were excluded. An earlier analysis of 500 to 600 of the donors classified V segments as functional when productive rearrangements were above 56.7% and as segregating when the standard deviation between donors was above 5%. To diagnose cytomegalovirus status from the catalog of TCR beta chain sequences, a statistical classification framework was built. A later analysis assigned V and J genes by comparing TCR nucleotide sequences with IMGT/GENE-DB human TR gene sequences. The TCRdist pipeline was used in a later analysis to assign CDR3 sequences and most-parsimonious VDJ recombination scenarios. In a later analysis, each TCR beta chain was defined by its CDR3 amino acid sequence together with its V-gene family, and reads lacking a unique V-gene family were excluded. As a way to deal with suspected cross-contamination and a sequencing artifact, a later analysis dropped over 550 nucleotide sequences that were highly shared and had low generation probability. For each public chain, a later analysis derived a clonal expansion index from normalized ranks of inferred template counts within each repertoire. A later analysis computed generation probabilities with a VDJ recombination model fitted to out-of-frame rearrangements, and checked the results against IGoR. In a later analysis, TCR-TCR, TCR-HLA and TCR-CMV co-occurrence was scored with hypergeometric tests, and a repertoire-size bias correction was applied to TCR pairs. In a later analysis, false discovery rates were estimated by permuting HLA or CMV assignments 20 times. In a later analysis, co-occurring TCRs were grouped with DBSCAN, and TCRdist sequence similarity was added when clustering was performed within HLA-allele-positive subsets. Co-occurrence clustering excluded repertoires with fewer than 30,000 or more than 120,000 public chains, plus five with anomalous nucleotide sharing. The clones in this table, taken by TCRdb from immuneACCESS, are in-frame only. Not every clone is retained; where verified, under half of the shortfall comes from an unresolved V gene, and the cause of the rest is unknown. The D gene and trimming were derived from the DNA, and the V and J assignments and clone size from that table. A total of 180,000 or so clones appear in this sample, 80% of them only once. The top ten constitute roughly 2% of the sample.

This TCR was recovered from a woman aged 25 to 39 in good health and CMV-seronegative. The sequencing input was PBMCs.

The DNA sequence is TGTGCCAGCAGCTTAAAGGGGGCTAACACTGAAGCTTTCTTT. Its protein product is CASSLKGANTEAFF. The sequence joins TRBV11-2 to TRBJ1-1; TRBD1 aligns with 7 central bases. V and J are trimmed by 2 bases and 2 bases, and the gene matches miss 2 bases of the junction. Including the terminal cysteine and phenylalanine, the CDR3 comprises 14 residues. CDR3 DNA only is kept here, 42 bases in frame from base 1. CDR1 and CDR2, per the germline V gene, are SGHAT and FQNNGV.